Listed below are T cell receptor beta chains from one sample, sequenced in a study of shared clonotypes between healthy human individuals. The assay was immunoSEQ multiplex PCR, and TCRdb's table has in-frame clones only and misses some. The sample shows over a million clones, approximately 97% of them seen only once. The sample consisted of naive CD4+ T cells sorted from blood. The receptors originated from a man between 25 and 39 years old in good health. CDR3s leave out the opening cysteine and the closing phenylalanine or tryptophan. Each record gives: J gene, V gene, CDR3 protein.

j_gene: TRBJ2-1; v_gene: TRBV30; CDR3aa: AWRGLAEYNEQF
j_gene: TRBJ2-4; v_gene: TRBV9; CDR3aa: ASSPGTTKGAKNIQY
j_gene: TRBJ1-1; v_gene: TRBV29-1; CDR3aa: SVVVSGENTEAF
j_gene: TRBJ2-2; v_gene: TRBV11-2; CDR3aa: ASIVGSGRVTGELF
j_gene: TRBJ1-5; v_gene: TRBV5-5; CDR3aa: ASSLYSNQPQH
j_gene: TRBJ2-3; v_gene: TRBV7-9; CDR3aa: ASSFPGQSTDTQY
j_gene: TRBJ1-1; v_gene: TRBV5-1; CDR3aa: ASSLYQQGASNTEAF
j_gene: TRBJ1-1; v_gene: TRBV18; CDR3aa: ASSLKDGNTEAF
j_gene: TRBJ2-7; v_gene: TRBV21-1; CDR3aa: ASSITGVPTEQY
j_gene: TRBJ1-2; v_gene: TRBV29-1; CDR3aa: SVRDRHYGYT
j_gene: TRBJ2-5; v_gene: TRBV29-1; CDR3aa: SVRGQGVETQY
j_gene: TRBJ1-2; v_gene: TRBV5-1; CDR3aa: ASRGINYGYT
j_gene: TRBJ1-1; v_gene: TRBV9; CDR3aa: ASSTNSLSSEAF
j_gene: TRBJ1-5; v_gene: TRBV10-3; CDR3aa: AISALSNQPQH
j_gene: TRBJ1-2; v_gene: TRBV19; CDR3aa: ASSLGFSYGYT
j_gene: TRBJ2-1; v_gene: TRBV4-1; CDR3aa: ASSQDRAASGENEQF
j_gene: TRBJ2-3; v_gene: TRBV14; CDR3aa: ASSRLVSTDTQY
j_gene: TRBJ2-2; v_gene: TRBV7-8; CDR3aa: ASNPRPGQPMNTGELF
j_gene: TRBJ2-1; v_gene: TRBV11-3; CDR3aa: ASSLAGPDEAEQF
j_gene: TRBJ2-7; v_gene: TRBV19; CDR3aa: ASNQGGYEQY
j_gene: TRBJ1-5; v_gene: TRBV28; CDR3aa: ASSLNIGNSNQPQH
j_gene: TRBJ2-3; v_gene: TRBV11-2; CDR3aa: ASSLGVGGRNTDTQY
j_gene: TRBJ2-1; v_gene: TRBV6-5; CDR3aa: ASSKLPNTPYEQF
j_gene: TRBJ2-2; v_gene: TRBV7-9; CDR3aa: ASSPRAGPLSGELF
j_gene: TRBJ2-2; v_gene: TRBV14; CDR3aa: ASSQWTSGRSNTGELF
j_gene: TRBJ2-7; v_gene: TRBV5-6; CDR3aa: ASSRTAGSSSYEQY
j_gene: TRBJ2-7; v_gene: TRBV28; CDR3aa: ASSTSTSVSSYEQY
j_gene: TRBJ2-1; v_gene: TRBV10-3; CDR3aa: AISEGYPEQF
j_gene: TRBJ2-7; v_gene: TRBV5-4; CDR3aa: ASSSSAGTYEQY
j_gene: TRBJ2-2; v_gene: TRBV10-2; CDR3aa: ASRATSGYTGELF
j_gene: TRBJ2-1; v_gene: TRBV5-1; CDR3aa: ASSLELAGSSYNEQF
j_gene: TRBJ2-3; v_gene: TRBV19; CDR3aa: ASSMTGANTDTQY
j_gene: TRBJ2-5; v_gene: TRBV5-6; CDR3aa: ASSLFVAEETQY
j_gene: TRBJ2-6; v_gene: TRBV29-1; CDR3aa: SVGQGDSGANVLT
j_gene: TRBJ1-5; v_gene: TRBV5-1; CDR3aa: ASSLMPGLSNQPQH
j_gene: TRBJ2-1; v_gene: TRBV7-8; CDR3aa: ASSSPGTSGLAGPNEQF
j_gene: TRBJ2-1; v_gene: TRBV5-4; CDR3aa: ASSLTGAVYNEQF
j_gene: TRBJ2-7; v_gene: TRBV30; CDR3aa: AWSEFDRVYEQY
j_gene: TRBJ2-3; v_gene: TRBV14; CDR3aa: ASSQRLAGVTDTQY
j_gene: TRBJ1-1; v_gene: TRBV9; CDR3aa: ASSFGQGNTEAF
j_gene: TRBJ2-2; v_gene: TRBV7-9; CDR3aa: ASSFGTGPFTGELF
j_gene: TRBJ1-5; v_gene: TRBV5-4; CDR3aa: ASSQGQGVQPQH
j_gene: TRBJ2-3; v_gene: TRBV9; CDR3aa: ASSPKPSGRADTQY
j_gene: TRBJ2-3; v_gene: TRBV27; CDR3aa: ASRGWRGGPDTQY
j_gene: TRBJ2-6; v_gene: TRBV28; CDR3aa: ASSLFSLAKGTNVLT
j_gene: TRBJ2-1; v_gene: TRBV6-4; CDR3aa: ASSFVASGIYNEQF
j_gene: TRBJ2-2; v_gene: TRBV2; CDR3aa: ASRELAGGGTGELF
j_gene: TRBJ2-7; v_gene: TRBV7-2; CDR3aa: ASSKRLAGGYDEQY
j_gene: TRBJ2-2; v_gene: TRBV21-1; CDR3aa: ASSPRTGKSTGELF
j_gene: TRBJ2-6; v_gene: TRBV6-1; CDR3aa: ASSEDGLVTLPLGANVLT
j_gene: TRBJ1-2; v_gene: TRBV28; CDR3aa: ASSLGQLTNYGYT
j_gene: TRBJ2-2; v_gene: TRBV10-2; CDR3aa: ASSAAGRTGELF
j_gene: TRBJ2-7; v_gene: TRBV2; CDR3aa: ASSERVPTYEQY